This T cell receptor (beta chain) was sequenced during a study of human T cells and chemical hapten exposure. TCRdb processed the RACE reads anew with MiXCR; each CDR3 protein has one entry. The table lists more than 300,000 distinct CDR3 sequences, 4% to 6% of them singletons. Germline assignment: CDR1 LNHNV and CDR2 YYDKDF (reference sequence). V shed 3 bases, J shed 2 bases, and the junction held 7 bases outside the gene matches. The CDR3 sequence is 17 residues long. Time point of the sample: pre-sensitization, week 0. Sample treatment: therapeutic diphenylcyclopropenone sensitization with weekly scalp DPC. This clonotype was picked up a small number of times.

The origin of this receptor is a woman in her forties or fifties with alopecia areata. Some clones in this sample may be carry-over from other donors' samples. Material: whole blood, obtained in connection with sensitization to the hapten diphenylcyclopropenone (DPC). This chain links TRBV15 with TRBJ2-1; 10 bases align to TRBD2. The chain's CDR3 is CATSSGLAGVTYNEQFF. CDR3 DNA sequence: TGTGCCACCAGCAGTGGCCTAGCGGGAGTAACCTACAATGAGCAGTTCTTC. Supplemented by reference TRBV15 and TRBJ2-1, the full variable domain reads DAMVIQNPRYQVTQFGKPVTLSCSQTLNHNVMYWYQQKSSQAPKLLFHYYDKDFNNEADTPDNFQSRRPNTSFCFLDIRSPGLGDTAMYLCATSSGLAGVTYNEQFFGPGTRLTVL.